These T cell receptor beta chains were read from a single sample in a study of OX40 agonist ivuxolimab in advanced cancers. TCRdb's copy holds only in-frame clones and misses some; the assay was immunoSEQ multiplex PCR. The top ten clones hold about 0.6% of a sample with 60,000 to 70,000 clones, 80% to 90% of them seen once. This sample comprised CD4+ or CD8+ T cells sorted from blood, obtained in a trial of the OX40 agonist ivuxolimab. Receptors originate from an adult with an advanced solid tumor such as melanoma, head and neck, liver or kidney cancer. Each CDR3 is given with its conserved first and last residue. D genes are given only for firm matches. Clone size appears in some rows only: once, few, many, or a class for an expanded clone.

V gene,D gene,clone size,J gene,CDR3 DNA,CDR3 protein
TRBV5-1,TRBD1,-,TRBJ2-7,TGCGCCAGCAGCGCGCAGACAGGGGGCGCACATTCCTACGAGCAGTACTTC,CASSAQTGGAHSYEQYF
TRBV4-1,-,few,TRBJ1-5,TGCGCCAGCAGCCAAGATGAGACAGTTGTGCCCCAGCATTTT,CASSQDETVVPQHF
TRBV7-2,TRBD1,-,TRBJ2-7,TGTGCCAGCAGCTTTTGGGGGACAGGGGGCAGCGAGCAGTACTTC,CASSFWGTGGSEQYF
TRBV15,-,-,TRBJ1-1,TGTGCCACCAGCAGAGTGTTGAACACTGAAGCTTTCTTT,CATSRVLNTEAFF
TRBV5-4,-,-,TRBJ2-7,TGTGCCAGCAGCCGGCGGGACAACCCCCGAGAGTACTTC,CASSRRDNPREYF
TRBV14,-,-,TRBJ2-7,TGTGCCAGCAGCCAAGATCACGCGCGAAGCTCCTACGAGCAGTACTTC,CASSQDHARSSYEQYF
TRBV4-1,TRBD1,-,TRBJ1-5,TGCGCCAGCAGCCAAAATTTACAGGGGGCTAGTCAGCCCCAGCATTTT,CASSQNLQGASQPQHF
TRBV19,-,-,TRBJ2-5,TGTGCCAGTCGCCCGGGCGGGGCAGACCAAGAGACCCAGTACTTC,CASRPGGADQETQYF
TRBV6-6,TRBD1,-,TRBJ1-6,TGTGCCAGCAGTTACCCCGGGACAGGGGTTTCACCCCTCCACTTT,CASSYPGTGVSPLHF
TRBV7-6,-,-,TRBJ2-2,TGTGCCAGCAGCTTAGAAGGAGGGGGGCAGGCGAAGGCCGGGGAGCTGTTTTTT,CASSLEGGGQAKAGELFF
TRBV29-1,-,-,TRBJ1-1,TGCAGCGTTGTGGGAATGAACACTGAAGCTTTCTTT,CSVVGMNTEAFF
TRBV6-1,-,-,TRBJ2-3,TGTGCCAGCAGTGAAATTGTAGAAACGCAGTATTTT,CASSEIVETQYF
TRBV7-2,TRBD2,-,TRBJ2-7,TGTGCCAGCAGCTTAATGGTAGCGGGAGCCACCTACGAGCAGTACTTC,CASSLMVAGATYEQYF
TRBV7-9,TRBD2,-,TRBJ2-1,TGTGCCAGCATCCCGACTAGCGGGAGGGAGCAGTTCTTC,CASIPTSGREQFF
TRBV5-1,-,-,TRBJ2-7,TGCGCCAGCAGCTTGGACGCCTCCTACGAGCAGTACTTC,CASSLDASYEQYF
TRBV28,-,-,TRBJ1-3,TGTGCCAGCAGTCCGTCCGGGGGCACTGGAAACACCATATATTTT,CASSPSGGTGNTIYF
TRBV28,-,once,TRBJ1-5,TGTGCCAGCAGTCGTCCTGCTAAGCCCCAGCATTTT,CASSRPAKPQHF
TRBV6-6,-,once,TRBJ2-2,TGTGCCAGCTCGAGAGAGAACACCGGGGAGCTGTTTTTT,CASSRENTGELFF
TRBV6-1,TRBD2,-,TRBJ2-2,TGTGCCAGCAGCAGAACTAGCGGCAACACCGGGGAGCTGTTTTTT,CASSRTSGNTGELFF
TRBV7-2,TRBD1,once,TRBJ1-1,TGTGCCAGCAGCCCCGGACAGGGGAACACTGAAGCTTTCTTT,CASSPGQGNTEAFF
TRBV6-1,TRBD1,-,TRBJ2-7,TGTGCCAGCAGTGGGACAGGGTACGCCTACGAGCAGTACTTC,CASSGTGYAYEQYF
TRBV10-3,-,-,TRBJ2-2,TGTGCCAGCCGAGGCACCGGGGAGCTGTTTTTT,CASRGTGELFF
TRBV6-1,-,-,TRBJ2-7,TGTGCCAGTGCGGCAGCGGAATCCTACGAGCAGTACTTC,CASAAAESYEQYF
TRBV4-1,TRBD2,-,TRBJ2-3,TGCGCCAGCAGCCAAGATCGGGGGGGCTCGCCGTGGACGCAGTATTTT,CASSQDRGGSPWTQYF
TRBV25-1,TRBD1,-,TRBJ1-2,TGTGCCAGCAGGACAGGGGGCGAGGGCTACACCTTC,CASRTGGEGYTF
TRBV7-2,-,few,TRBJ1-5,TGTGCCAGCAGCTCCGGGGCAGGGGGCAATCAGCCCCAGCATTTT,CASSSGAGGNQPQHF
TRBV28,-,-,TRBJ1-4,TGTGCCAGCAGAAATAACAGGGAAAGGGAAAAACTGTTTTTT,CASRNNREREKLFF
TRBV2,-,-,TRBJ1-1,TGTGCCAGCAGTGTGGACCTACTGAACACTGAAGCTTTCTTT,CASSVDLLNTEAFF
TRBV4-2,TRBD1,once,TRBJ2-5,TGTGCCAGCAGCCAACCCCGGGACAGCAAAGAGACCCAGTACTTC,CASSQPRDSKETQYF
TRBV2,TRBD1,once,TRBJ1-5,TGTGCCAGCAGGATAGGACAGGGAAATCAGCCCCAGCATTTT,CASRIGQGNQPQHF
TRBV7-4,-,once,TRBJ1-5,TGTGCCAGCAGCTTAGACAGGGTTCGAGAGGTTCAGCCCCAGCATTTT,CASSLDRVREVQPQHF
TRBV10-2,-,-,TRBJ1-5,TGCGCCAGCACCCGGGACGTCAATCAGCCCCAGCATTTT,CASTRDVNQPQHF
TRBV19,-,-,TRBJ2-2,TGTGCCAGTCACACCCCAGGGGAGACCGGGGAGCTGTTTTTT,CASHTPGETGELFF
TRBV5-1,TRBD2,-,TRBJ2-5,TGCGCCAGCTCCCTACAGCCGGGGGGTCAAGAGACCCAGTACTTC,CASSLQPGGQETQYF
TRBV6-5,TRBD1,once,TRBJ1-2,TGTGCCAGCAGGACAGGGGGCCACGGCTATGGCTACACCTTC,CASRTGGHGYGYTF
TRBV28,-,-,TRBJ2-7,TGTGCCAGCAGTCTAGGGGGAGGGCCCTACGAGCAGTACTTC,CASSLGGGPYEQYF
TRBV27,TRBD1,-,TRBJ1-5,TGTGCCAGCAGTTTATTTCAGGGACAGGGAAATTTTCAGCCCCAGCATTTT,CASSLFQGQGNFQPQHF
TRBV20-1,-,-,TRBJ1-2,TGCAGTGCTAGACAGGGAGGCTACACCTTC,CSARQGGYTF
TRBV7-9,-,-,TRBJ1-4,TGTGCCAGCAGTCCTGACTGGGGAGGAAAACTGTTTTTT,CASSPDWGGKLFF
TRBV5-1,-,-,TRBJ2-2,TGCGCCAGCAGCTTTTCTGGCGGGGCAAACACCGGGGAGCTGTTTTTT,CASSFSGGANTGELFF
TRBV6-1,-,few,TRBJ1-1,TGTGCCACCTCCGGACAGCCGAACACTGAAGCTTTCTTT,CATSGQPNTEAFF